Listed below are T cell receptor beta chains from one sample, sequenced in a study of T cells in Graves' hyperthyroidism and ophthalmopathy. TCRdb analysed the multiplex PCR reads with MiXCR anew, one entry per CDR3 protein. The sample consists of roughly 380,000 distinct CDR3 sequences, around an eighth of them appearing once. Material for sequencing was blood. These receptors all come from a man aged 30 to 45 with Graves' hyperthyroidism that later progressed to Graves' ophthalmopathy. The CDR3 runs from the conserved cysteine through the conserved F or W. The D gene is left open where the match is weak. The size field is filled for only some rows; it gives once, few, many or a size class.

size	D	V	J	CDR3	DNA
NA	NA	TRBV3-1	TRBJ1-6	CASSQAPSHPLHF	TGTGCCAGCAGCCAAGCTCCCTCACATCCCCTCCACTTT
NA	TRBD2	TRBV7-6	TRBJ2-1	CASSGLAGVYNEQFF	TGTGCCAGCAGCGGACTAGCGGGGGTGTACAATGAGCAGTTCTTC
few	TRBD1	TRBV9	TRBJ1-4	CASSREGAATNEKLVF	TGTGCCAGCAGCCGGGAGGGGGCTGCAACTAATGAAAAACTGGTTTTT
many	NA	TRBV3-1	TRBJ1-1	CASSQELGLNIHTEAFF	TGTGCCAGCAGCCAAGAGTTGGGGCTTAATATTCACACTGAAGCTTTCTTT
few	NA	TRBV7-8	TRBJ1-2	CASSLVQREDYGYTF	TGTGCCAGCAGCCTTGTCCAGCGGGAGGACTATGGCTACACCTTC
NA	NA	TRBV5-1	TRBJ2-3	CASSFHGAGIDTQYF	TGCGCCAGCAGCTTCCACGGGGCGGGTATAGATACGCAGTATTTT
NA	NA	TRBV6-2/TRBV6-3	TRBJ2-2	CASNLTGLITGELFF	TGTGCCAGCAATCTCACGGGGCTAATCACCGGGGAGCTGTTTTTT
few	TRBD1	TRBV14	TRBJ2-1	CASSQDGQGGIYNEQFF	TGTGCCAGCAGCCAAGATGGACAGGGGGGAATCTACAATGAGCAGTTCTTC
NA	TRBD1	TRBV7-9	TRBJ1-3	CASSQDRSSGNTIYF	TGTGCCAGCAGCCAGGACAGGAGCTCTGGAAACACCATATATTTT
NA	NA	TRBV9	TRBJ2-7	CASSSGGGAREEQYF	TGTGCCAGCAGCTCCGGGGGCGGGGCGCGTGAAGAGCAGTACTTC
many	NA	TRBV20-1	TRBJ1-1	CSARTGTEAFF	TGCAGTGCACGGACGGGGACTGAAGCTTTCTTT
NA	NA	TRBV10-3	TRBJ1-6	CAISESQESLPPLHF	TGTGCCATCAGTGAGTCACAGGAGTCTTTGCCACCCCTCCACTTT
few	NA	TRBV10-3	TRBJ1-2	CAISEERNYGYTF	TGTGCCATCAGTGAAGAACGGAATTATGGCTACACCTTC
NA	NA	TRBV6-5	TRBJ1-6	CASSYENPGRRYNSPLHF	TGTGCCAGCAGTTACGAAAATCCGGGACGCAGATATAATTCACCCCTCCACTTT